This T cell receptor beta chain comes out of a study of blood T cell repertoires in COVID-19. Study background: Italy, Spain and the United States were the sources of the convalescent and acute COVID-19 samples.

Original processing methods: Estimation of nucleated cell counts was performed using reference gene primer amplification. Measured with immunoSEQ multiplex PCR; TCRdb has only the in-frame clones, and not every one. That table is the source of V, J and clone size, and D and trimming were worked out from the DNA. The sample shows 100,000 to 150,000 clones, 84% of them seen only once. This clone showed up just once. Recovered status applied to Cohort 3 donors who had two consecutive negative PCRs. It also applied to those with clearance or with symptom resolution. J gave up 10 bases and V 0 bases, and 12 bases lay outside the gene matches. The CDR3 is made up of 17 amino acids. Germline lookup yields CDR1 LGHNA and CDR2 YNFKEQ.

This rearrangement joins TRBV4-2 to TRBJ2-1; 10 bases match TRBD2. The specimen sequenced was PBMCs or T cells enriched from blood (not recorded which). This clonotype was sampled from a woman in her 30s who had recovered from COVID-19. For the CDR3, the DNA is TGTGCCAGCAGCCAAGATGAAGCGGGAGGGCCCCGGGGGGAGCAGTTCTTC. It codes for CASSQDEAGGPRGEQFF.